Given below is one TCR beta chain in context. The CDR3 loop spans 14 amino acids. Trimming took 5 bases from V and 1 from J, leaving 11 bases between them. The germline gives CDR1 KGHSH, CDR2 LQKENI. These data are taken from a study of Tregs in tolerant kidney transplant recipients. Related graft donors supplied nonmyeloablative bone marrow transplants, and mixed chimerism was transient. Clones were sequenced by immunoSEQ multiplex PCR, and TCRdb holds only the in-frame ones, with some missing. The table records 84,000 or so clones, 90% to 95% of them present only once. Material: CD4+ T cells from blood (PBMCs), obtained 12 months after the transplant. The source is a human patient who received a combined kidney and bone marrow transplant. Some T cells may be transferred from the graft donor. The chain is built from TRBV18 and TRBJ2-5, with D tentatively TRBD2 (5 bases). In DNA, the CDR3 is TGTGCCAGCTCAGCGTTCGAGGGCCAAGAGACCCAGTACTTC. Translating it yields CASSAFEGQETQYF.